The 18 T cell receptor beta chains below were found in one sample sequenced in a study of identical twins. TCRdb analysed the 5' RACE reads with MiXCR anew, one entry per CDR3 protein. Of approximately 590,000 distinct CDR3 sequences listed, approximately 10% are singletons. Separately, the same data were catalogued under a study of yellow fever vaccine responses in identical twins.

The sequenced material came from PBMCs. These receptors all come from a woman between 18 and 29 years old in good health.

At least ten counts were recorded for this clonotype. This rearrangement joins TRBV5-1 to TRBJ2-1, with no clear D. Germline loops: CDR1 SGHRS, CDR2 YFSETQ. This CDR3 contains 13 residues. V was pared by 0 bases and J by 8 bases, with 9 bases between. The CDR3 sequence: CASSLAGLHEQFF. The CDR3 DNA reads TGCGCCAGCAGCTTGGCCGGGTTACATGAGCAGTTCTTC.

The rearrangement links TRBV5-1 to TRBJ2-7; the D is unclear. Between the trimmed V and J ends, which lost 4 bases and 5 bases, there was a span of 13 bases. Looked up from germline, CDR1 is SGHRS and CDR2 is YFSETQ. The CDR3 totals 13 residues. The CDR3 loop is CASSQDLLDEQYF. In nucleotides, the CDR3 is TGCGCCAGCAGCCAAGACCTCCTCGACGAGCAGTACTTC.

This clonotype was seen at least ten times. The chain employs TRBV12-3 or TRBV12-4 and TRBJ1-6, with unresolved D. Trimming removed 2 bases from V and 7 bases from J, with 12 bases in between. The CDR3 has 15 residues. The CDR3 protein is CASSLSTRANSPLHF. The CDR3 region has the DNA TGTGCCAGCAGTTTAAGTACCCGGGCCAATTCACCCCTCCACTTT.

This clonotype has just a few counts. V and J are TRBV27 and TRBJ2-5, with D possibly matching TRBD2 (5 bases). Trimming shortened V by 9 bases and J by 4 bases, and 15 bases separated the two germline ends. CDR3 size: 13 residues. Germline V gene sequence: CDR1 MNHEY, CDR2 SMNVEV (reference sequence). DNA for the CDR3: TGTGCCAGTCGCCTAATGGGAGCAGAGACCCAGTACTTC. It yields the protein CASRLMGAETQYF.

This clonotype has a count of ten or more. The chain has TRBV7-9 and TRBJ2-7; weak D call: TRBD2 (6 bases). V gave up 4 bases and J gave up 9 bases, with 19 bases separating them. Germline V gene sequence: CDR1 SEHNR, CDR2 FQNEAQ (reference sequence). This CDR3 spans 14 amino acids. The CDR3 is CASSSRDFDPGQYF. DNA of the CDR3: TGTGCCAGCAGCTCCCGGGACTTCGACCCAGGGCAGTACTTC.

This clonotype has a handful of counts. This rearrangement joins TRBV7-8 to TRBJ1-6; D possibly corresponds to TRBD1 (6 bases). The CDR3 runs to 17 residues. Trimming took 2 bases from V and 12 from J, leaving 23 bases between them. Germline CDR1 SGHVS, CDR2 FQNEAQ. The CDR3: CASSLRSTVSEGGPLHF. CDR3 coding DNA: TGTGCCAGCAGCTTACGGTCGACCGTTTCGGAGGGGGGACCCCTCCACTTT.

This clonotype was recorded many times. This chain links TRBV3-1 with TRBJ1-2; the D is unclear. V dropped 1 base and J dropped 2 bases, with 11 bases sitting between them. CDR1 and CDR2 (germline): LGHDT, YNNKEL (reference sequence). The CDR3 is made up of 15 amino acids. CDR3 region: CASSQVGDYNYGYTF. The CDR3 DNA sequence: TGTGCCAGCAGCCAAGTAGGCGACTACAACTATGGCTACACCTTC.

This clonotype was observed a handful of times. V gene TRBV5-5 combines with J gene TRBJ2-6; D uncertain. Trimming pared 4 bases from V and 4 bases from J, leaving 9 bases between. Germline V gene sequence: CDR1 SGHKS, CDR2 YYEKEE (reference sequence). The length of the CDR3 is 14 residues. The CDR3 loop reads CASSPIEGANVLTF. The DNA for the CDR3 is TGTGCCAGCAGCCCGATAGAGGGGGCCAACGTCCTGACTTTC.

This chain links TRBV20-1 with TRBJ2-3; no clear D gene. The length of the CDR3 is 14 residues. Germline loops: CDR1 DFQATT, CDR2 SNEGSKA (reference sequence). V was cut by 6 bases and J by 2 bases, with 15 bases left in between. The CDR3 is CSADLGQITDTQYF. DNA of the CDR3: TGCAGTGCCGATCTAGGTCAGATCACAGATACGCAGTATTTT.

This clonotype was picked up a small number of times. The chain carries TRBV7-2 and TRBJ1-4; possibly TRBD1 for D (6 bases). The germline V gene encodes CDR1 SGHTA and CDR2 FQGNSA. The germline V and J ends were trimmed by 0 bases and 7 bases, with 12 bases remaining between them. The CDR3 runs to 15 residues. The DNA for the CDR3 is TGTGCCAGCAGCTTAGCGGGGGGCGGGGGTGAAAAACTGTTTTTT. It yields the protein CASSLAGGGGEKLFF. Full variable domain (missing parts from reference TRBV7-2 and TRBJ1-4): GAGVSQSPSNKVTEKGKDVELRCDPISGHTALYWYRQSLGQGLEFLIYFQGNSAPDKSGLPSDRFSAERTGGSVSTLTIQRTQQEDSAVYLCASSLAGGGGEKLFFGSGTQLSVL.

At least ten counts were recorded for this clonotype. In DNA, the CDR3 is TGTGCCAGCAGTTATACAGGGGCCCTAAACTATGGCTACACCTTC. This gives the protein CASSYTGALNYGYTF. The J gene is TRBJ1-2, the V gene TRBV6-5; 7 nucleotides agree with TRBD1. V lost 3 bases, J lost 2 bases, and 6 bases stayed unmatched. The CDR3 length is 15 residues. CDR1 and CDR2 (germline): MNHEY, SVGAGI.

The chain combines TRBV5-5 with TRBJ2-7, with a tentative D call TRBD1 (5 bases). This CDR3 has 13 residues. CDR1 and CDR2 (germline): SGHKS, YYEKEE (reference sequence). V was cut by 2 bases and J by 3 bases, with 9 bases left in between. CDR3 DNA: TGTGCCAGCAGCTTCAAGGGGATCTACGAGCAGTACTTC. This sequence encodes CASSFKGIYEQYF.

This clonotype was detected a few times. The rearrangement joins TRBV3-1 to TRBJ1-1; 10 bases align to TRBD1. Per germline, CDR1 LGHDT and CDR2 YNNKEL (reference sequence). The CDR3 has 16 residues. V shed 1 base, J shed 6 bases, and the junction held 8 bases outside the gene matches. The CDR3, as DNA: TGTGCCAGCAGCCAAGGATTGGGACAGGGGAGGTCTGAAGCTTTCTTT. Translated: CASSQGLGQGRSEAFF. Drawing the rest from reference TRBV3-1 and TRBJ1-1, the complete variable domain is DTAVSQTPKYLVTQMGNDKSIKCEQNLGHDTMYWYKQDSKKFLKIMFSYNNKELIINETVPNRFSPKSPDKAHLNLHINSLELGDSAVYFCASSQGLGQGRSEAFFGQGTRLTVV.

This clonotype was recorded many times. This rearrangement joins TRBV12-3 or TRBV12-4 to TRBJ2-1, with 10 bases fitting TRBD2. The length of the CDR3 is 15 residues. The trim removed 5 bases at V and 6 bases at J, leaving 7 bases unmatched. In DNA, the CDR3 is TGTGCCAGCAGTCCCCTAGCGGGAGCGGGCAATGAGCAGTTCTTC. The encoded protein is CASSPLAGAGNEQFF.

In its sample, this clonotype was seen many times. V gene TRBV5-1 combines with J gene TRBJ2-5; D gene uncertain. This CDR3 is built from 14 residues. CDR1 and CDR2 from the germline V gene are SGHRS and YFSETQ. Trimming removed 0 bases from V and 5 bases from J, with 11 bases in between. The CDR3 coding sequence is TGCGCCAGCAGCTTGGCCCTCGCCCAGGAGACCCAGTACTTC. Its protein product is CASSLALAQETQYF.

There are many counts of this clonotype. This rearrangement joins TRBV12-3 or TRBV12-4 to TRBJ2-1; no firm D call. V lost 6 bases and J 7 bases, leaving 13 bases between the germline ends. The CDR3 consists of 13 residues. CDR3 amino acids: CASSSIWGNEQFF. As DNA, the CDR3 is TGTGCCAGCAGCTCGATTTGGGGAAATGAGCAGTTCTTC.

This clonotype has a count of ten or more. The rearrangement links TRBV28 to TRBJ2-2; a weak D match, TRBD1 (6 bases). The V and J ends lost 6 bases and 6 bases respectively, with 17 bases between them. In germline, CDR1 is MDHEN, CDR2 SYDVKM. The CDR3 sequence is 15 residues long. CDR3 DNA: TGTGCCAGCAGATTGCCATTAGGGGGATCCGGGGAGCTGTTTTTT. Translated: CASRLPLGGSGELFF. The full variable domain, rest sourced from reference TRBV28 and TRBJ2-2, is DVKVTQSSRYLVKRTGEKVFLECVQDMDHENMFWYRQDPGLGLRLIYFSYDVKMKEKGDIPEGYSVSREKKERFSLILESASTNQTSMYLCASRLPLGGSGELFFGEGSRLTVL.

The chain employs TRBV3-1 and TRBJ2-1, with D perhaps assigned TRBD1 or TRBD2 (5 bases each). CDR1 and CDR2 from the germline V gene are LGHDT and YNNKEL (reference sequence). The CDR3 runs to 13 residues. V was clipped by 2 bases and J by 12 bases, with 14 bases between them. CDR3: CASSQQTPGRQFF. Written as DNA, the CDR3 is TGTGCCAGCAGCCAACAAACTCCGGGACGGCAGTTCTTC.